This TCR beta chain was obtained from a study of blood T cell repertoires in COVID-19. Study context: The cDNA or gDNA used as material had been derived from T cells, B-cell-depleted T cells, or PBMCs.

Sequenced by immunoSEQ multiplex PCR; TCRdb stores in-frame clones only, minus some. Of about 140,000 clones listed, 65% to 85% are singletons. CDR1 and CDR2 from the germline V gene are KGHDR and SFDVKD. V lost 5 bases, J lost 9 bases, and 18 bases lay in between. This CDR3 contains 14 residues. The sample comprised peripheral blood. V and J are TRBV24-1 and TRBJ2-5, with D perhaps matching TRBD2 (6 bases). The sequence derives from a human donor in a cohort sampled during active COVID-19. This chain's CDR3 is CATSGGQGGGAQYF. The DNA for the CDR3 is TGTGCCACCAGTGGTGGGCAGGGAGGAGGGGCCCAGTACTTC.